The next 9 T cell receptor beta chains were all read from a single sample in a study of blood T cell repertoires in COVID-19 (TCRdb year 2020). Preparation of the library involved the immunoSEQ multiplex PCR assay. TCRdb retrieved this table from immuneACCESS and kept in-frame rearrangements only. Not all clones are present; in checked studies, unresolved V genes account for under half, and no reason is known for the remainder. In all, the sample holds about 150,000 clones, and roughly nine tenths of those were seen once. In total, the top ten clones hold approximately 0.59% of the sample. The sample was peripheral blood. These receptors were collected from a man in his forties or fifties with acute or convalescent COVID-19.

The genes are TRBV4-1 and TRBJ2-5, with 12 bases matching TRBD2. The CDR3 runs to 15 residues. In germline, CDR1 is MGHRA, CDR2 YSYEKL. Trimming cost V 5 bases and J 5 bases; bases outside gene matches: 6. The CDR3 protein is CASSLLAGGGETQYF. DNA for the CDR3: TGCGCCAGCAGCTTACTAGCGGGAGGTGGGGAGACCCAGTACTTC.

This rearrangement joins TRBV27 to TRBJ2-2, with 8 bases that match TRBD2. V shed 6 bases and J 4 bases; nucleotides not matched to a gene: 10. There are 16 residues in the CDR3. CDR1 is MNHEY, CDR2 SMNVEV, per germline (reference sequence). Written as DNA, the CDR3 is TGTGCCAGCAGCCCCCGGAGGCTAGCGGGCACCGGGGAGCTGTTTTTT. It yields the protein CASSPRRLAGTGELFF.

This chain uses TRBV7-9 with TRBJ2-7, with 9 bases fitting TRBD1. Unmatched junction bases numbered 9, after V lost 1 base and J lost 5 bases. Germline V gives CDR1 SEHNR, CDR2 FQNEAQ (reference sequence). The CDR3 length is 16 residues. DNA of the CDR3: TGTGCCAGCAGCTTAGTATGGGACAGGGCTCCCCACGAGCAGTACTTC. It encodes CASSLVWDRAPHEQYF.

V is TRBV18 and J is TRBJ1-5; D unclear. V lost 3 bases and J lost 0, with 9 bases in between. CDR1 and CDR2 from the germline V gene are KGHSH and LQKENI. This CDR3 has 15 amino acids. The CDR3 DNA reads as TGTGCCAGCTCACCCGACACGTATAGCAATCAGCCCCAGCATTTT. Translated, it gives CASSPDTYSNQPQHF.

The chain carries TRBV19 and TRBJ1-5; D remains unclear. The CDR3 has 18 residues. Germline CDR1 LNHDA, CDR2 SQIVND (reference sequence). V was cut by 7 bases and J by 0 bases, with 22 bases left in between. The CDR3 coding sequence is TGTGCCAGTAATCCGAGAGGAAAGCCACCCAGTAGCAATCAGCCCCAGCATTTT. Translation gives CASNPRGKPPSSNQPQHF.

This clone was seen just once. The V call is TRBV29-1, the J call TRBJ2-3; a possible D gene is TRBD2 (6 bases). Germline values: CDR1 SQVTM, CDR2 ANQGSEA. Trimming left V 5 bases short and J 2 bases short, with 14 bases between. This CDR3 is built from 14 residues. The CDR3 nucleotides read TGCAGCGTTACGACTAGTTTAATCACAGATACGCAGTATTTT. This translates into CSVTTSLITDTQYF.

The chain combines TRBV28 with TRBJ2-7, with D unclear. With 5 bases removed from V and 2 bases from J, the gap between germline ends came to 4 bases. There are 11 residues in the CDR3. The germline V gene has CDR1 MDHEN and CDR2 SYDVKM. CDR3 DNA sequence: TGTGCCAGCAGTAACACCTACGAGCAGTACTTC. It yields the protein CASSNTYEQYF.

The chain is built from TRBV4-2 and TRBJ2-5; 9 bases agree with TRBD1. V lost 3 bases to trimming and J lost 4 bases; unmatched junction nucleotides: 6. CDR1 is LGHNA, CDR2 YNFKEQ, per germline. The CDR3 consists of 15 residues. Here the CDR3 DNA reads TGTGCCAGCAGCCAGGACAGGGGTGGAAGAGAGACCCAGTACTTC. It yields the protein CASSQDRGGRETQYF.

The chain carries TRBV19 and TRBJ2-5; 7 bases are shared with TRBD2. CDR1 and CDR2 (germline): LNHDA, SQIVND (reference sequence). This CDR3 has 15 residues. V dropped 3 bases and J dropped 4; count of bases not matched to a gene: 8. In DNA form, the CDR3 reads TGTGCCAGTAGTATGTCGCCGGGAGGTTTAGAGACCCAGTACTTC. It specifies CASSMSPGGLETQYF. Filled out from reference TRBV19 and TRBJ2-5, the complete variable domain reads DGGITQSPKYLFRKEGQNVTLSCEQNLNHDAMYWYRQDPGQGLRLIYYSQIVNDFQKGDIAEGYSVSREKKESFPLTVTSAQKNPTAFYLCASSMSPGGLETQYFGPGTRLLVL.